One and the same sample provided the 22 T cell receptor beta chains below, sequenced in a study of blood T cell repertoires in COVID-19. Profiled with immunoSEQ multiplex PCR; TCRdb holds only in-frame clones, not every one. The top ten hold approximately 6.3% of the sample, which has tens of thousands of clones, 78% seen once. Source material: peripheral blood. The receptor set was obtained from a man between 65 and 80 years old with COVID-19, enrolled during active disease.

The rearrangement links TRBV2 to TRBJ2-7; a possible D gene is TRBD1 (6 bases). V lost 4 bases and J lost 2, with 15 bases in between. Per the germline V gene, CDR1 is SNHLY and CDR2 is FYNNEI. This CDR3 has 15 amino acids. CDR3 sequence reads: CASSAHSQGTYEQYF. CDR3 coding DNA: TGTGCCAGCAGTGCCCACTCCCAGGGGACCTACGAGCAGTACTTC.

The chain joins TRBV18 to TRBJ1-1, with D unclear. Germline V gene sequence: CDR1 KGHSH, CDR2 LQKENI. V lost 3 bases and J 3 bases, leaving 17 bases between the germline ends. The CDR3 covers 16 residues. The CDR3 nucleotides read TGTGCCAGCTCACCCTTTTTTGGCGAGGAAGACACTGAAGCTTTCTTT. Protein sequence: CASSPFFGEEDTEAFF.

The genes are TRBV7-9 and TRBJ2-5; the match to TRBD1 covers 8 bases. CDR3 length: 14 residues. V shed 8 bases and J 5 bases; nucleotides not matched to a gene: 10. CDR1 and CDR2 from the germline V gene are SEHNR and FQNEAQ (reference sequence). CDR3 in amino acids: CASREGQGTETQYF. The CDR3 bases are TGTGCCAGCCGCGAAGGACAGGGCACGGAGACCCAGTACTTC.

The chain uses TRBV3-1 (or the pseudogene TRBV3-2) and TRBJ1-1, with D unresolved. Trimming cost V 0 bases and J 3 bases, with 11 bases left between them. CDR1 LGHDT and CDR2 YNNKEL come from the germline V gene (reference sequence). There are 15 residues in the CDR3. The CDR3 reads CASSQDDASDTEAFF. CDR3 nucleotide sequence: TGTGCCAGCAGCCAAGATGATGCTTCGGACACTGAAGCTTTCTTT.

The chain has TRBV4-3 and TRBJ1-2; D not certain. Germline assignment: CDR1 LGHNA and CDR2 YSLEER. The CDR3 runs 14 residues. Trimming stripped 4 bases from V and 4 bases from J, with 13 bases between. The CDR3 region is CASSPVVASYGYTF. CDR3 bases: TGCGCCAGCAGCCCAGTGGTGGCTTCCTATGGCTACACCTTC.

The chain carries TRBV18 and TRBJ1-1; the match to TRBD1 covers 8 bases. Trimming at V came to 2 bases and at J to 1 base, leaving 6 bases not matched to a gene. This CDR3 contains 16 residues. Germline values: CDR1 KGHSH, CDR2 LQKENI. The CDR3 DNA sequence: TGTGCCAGCTCACCATGGACAGGGATGGGGAACACTGAAGCTTTCTTT. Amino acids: CASSPWTGMGNTEAFF.

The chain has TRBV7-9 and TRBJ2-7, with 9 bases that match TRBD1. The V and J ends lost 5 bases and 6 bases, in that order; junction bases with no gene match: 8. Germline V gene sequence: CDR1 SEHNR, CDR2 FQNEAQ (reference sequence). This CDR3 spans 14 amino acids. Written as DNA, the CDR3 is TGTGCCAGCAGCCCCAGGACAGGGGAAGGCGAGCAGTACTTC. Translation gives CASSPRTGEGEQYF.

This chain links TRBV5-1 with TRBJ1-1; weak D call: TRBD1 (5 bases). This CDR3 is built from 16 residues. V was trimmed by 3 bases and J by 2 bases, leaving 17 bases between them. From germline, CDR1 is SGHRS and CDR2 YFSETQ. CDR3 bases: TGCGCCAGCAGCTCTCGTACCGGGGGGGTAAACACTGAAGCTTTCTTT. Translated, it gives CASSSRTGGVNTEAFF.

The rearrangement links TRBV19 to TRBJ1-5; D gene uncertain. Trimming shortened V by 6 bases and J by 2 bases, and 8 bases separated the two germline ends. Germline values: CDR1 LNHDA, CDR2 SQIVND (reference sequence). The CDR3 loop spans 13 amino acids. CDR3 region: CASSRIGNQPQHF. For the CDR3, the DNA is TGTGCCAGTAGCCGAATAGGCAATCAGCCCCAGCATTTT.

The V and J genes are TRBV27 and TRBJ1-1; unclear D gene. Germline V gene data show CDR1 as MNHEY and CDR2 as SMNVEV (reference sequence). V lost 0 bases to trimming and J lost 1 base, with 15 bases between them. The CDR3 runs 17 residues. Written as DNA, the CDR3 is TGTGCCAGCAGTTTATCTTTATCGCAGGTTTCGAACACTGAAGCTTTCTTT. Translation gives CASSLSLSQVSNTEAFF.

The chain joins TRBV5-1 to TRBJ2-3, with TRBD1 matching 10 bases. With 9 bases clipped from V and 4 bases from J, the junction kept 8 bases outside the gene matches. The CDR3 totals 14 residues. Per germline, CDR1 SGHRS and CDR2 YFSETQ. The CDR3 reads CATTDRGGPDTQYF. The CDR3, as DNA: TGCGCCACTACGGACAGGGGGGGGCCAGATACGCAGTATTTT. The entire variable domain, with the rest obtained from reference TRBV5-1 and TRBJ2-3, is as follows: KAGVTQTPRYLIKTRGQQVTLSCSPISGHRSVSWYQQTPGQGLQFLFEYFSETQRNKGNFPGRFSGRQFSNSRSEMNVSTLELGDSALYLCATTDRGGPDTQYFGPGTRLTVL.

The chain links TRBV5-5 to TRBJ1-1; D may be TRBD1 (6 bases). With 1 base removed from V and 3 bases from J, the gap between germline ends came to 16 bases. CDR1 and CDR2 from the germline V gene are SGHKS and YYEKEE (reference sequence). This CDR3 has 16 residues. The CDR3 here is CASSLLLRQADTEAFF. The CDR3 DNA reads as TGTGCCAGCAGCTTGTTACTGCGACAGGCGGACACTGAAGCTTTCTTT.

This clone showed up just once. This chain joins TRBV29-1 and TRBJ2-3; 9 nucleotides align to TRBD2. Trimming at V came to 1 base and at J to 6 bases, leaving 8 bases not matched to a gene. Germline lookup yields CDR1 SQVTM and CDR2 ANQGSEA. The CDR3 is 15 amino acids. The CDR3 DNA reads TGCAGCGTTGAAGTTCGGCGGGAGGGCCGGGATACGCAGTATTTT. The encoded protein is CSVEVRREGRDTQYF.

The CDR3 DNA sequence: TGTGCCAGCAGCCAAGATTCGACAGGGAGCAATCAGCCCCAGCATTTT. This gives the protein CASSQDSTGSNQPQHF. The rearrangement joins TRBV3-1 (or the pseudogene TRBV3-2) to TRBJ1-5; 7 bases are a match to TRBD1. Trimming removed 0 bases from V and 1 base from J; junction bases left unmatched: 3. The germline gives CDR1 LGHDT, CDR2 YNNKEL (reference sequence). The CDR3 consists of 16 residues.

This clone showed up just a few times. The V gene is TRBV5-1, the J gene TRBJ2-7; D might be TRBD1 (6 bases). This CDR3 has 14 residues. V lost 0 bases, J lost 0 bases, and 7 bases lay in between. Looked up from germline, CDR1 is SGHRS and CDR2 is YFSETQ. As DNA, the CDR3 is TGCGCCAGCAGCTTGGGACAGGACTCCTACGAGCAGTACTTC. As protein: CASSLGQDSYEQYF. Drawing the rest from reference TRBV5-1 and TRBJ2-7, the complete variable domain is KAGVTQTPRYLIKTRGQQVTLSCSPISGHRSVSWYQQTPGQGLQFLFEYFSETQRNKGNFPGRFSGRQFSNSRSEMNVSTLELGDSALYLCASSLGQDSYEQYFGPGTRLTVT.

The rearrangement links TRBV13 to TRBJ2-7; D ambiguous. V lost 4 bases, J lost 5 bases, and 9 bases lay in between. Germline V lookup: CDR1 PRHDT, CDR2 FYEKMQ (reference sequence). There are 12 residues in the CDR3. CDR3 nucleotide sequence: TGTGCCAGCAGCTCTACGGCGGACGAGCAGTACTTC. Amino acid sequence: CASSSTADEQYF.

This chain's CDR3 is CASSLAGGAAHTGELFF. The CDR3 coding sequence is TGTGCCAGCAGCTTAGCCGGGGGGGCAGCTCACACCGGGGAGCTGTTTTTT. V usage is TRBV7-9 and J usage is TRBJ2-2; 8 nucleotides agree with TRBD2. The CDR3 runs 17 residues. The V gene end was trimmed by 0 bases and the J gene end by 3 bases; junction bases not matched to a gene: 6. From germline, CDR1 is SEHNR and CDR2 FQNEAQ (reference sequence).

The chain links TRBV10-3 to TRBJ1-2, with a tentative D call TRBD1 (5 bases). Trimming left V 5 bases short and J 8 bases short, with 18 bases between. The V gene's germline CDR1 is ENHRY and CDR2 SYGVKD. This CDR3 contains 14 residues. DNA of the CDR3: TGTGCCATCAGTTCTGTAGGGGACTTGCGCGGCTACACCTTC. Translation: CAISSVGDLRGYTF.

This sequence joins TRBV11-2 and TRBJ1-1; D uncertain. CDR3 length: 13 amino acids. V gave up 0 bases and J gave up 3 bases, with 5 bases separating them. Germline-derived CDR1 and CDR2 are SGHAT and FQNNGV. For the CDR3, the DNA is TGTGCCAGCAGCTTAGATCTGTACACTGAAGCTTTCTTT. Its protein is CASSLDLYTEAFF. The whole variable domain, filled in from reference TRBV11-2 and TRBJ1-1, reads EAGVAQSPRYKIIEKRQSVAFWCNPISGHATLYWYQQILGQGPKLLIQFQNNGVVDDSQLPKDRFSAERLKGVDSTLKIQPAKLEDSAVYLCASSLDLYTEAFFGQGTRLTVV.

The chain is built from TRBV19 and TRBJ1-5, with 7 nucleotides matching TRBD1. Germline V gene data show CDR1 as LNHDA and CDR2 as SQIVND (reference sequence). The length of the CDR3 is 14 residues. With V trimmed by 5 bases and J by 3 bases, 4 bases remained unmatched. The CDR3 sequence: CASSSDRNNQPQHF. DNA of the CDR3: TGTGCCAGTAGTTCGGACAGGAACAATCAGCCCCAGCATTTT.

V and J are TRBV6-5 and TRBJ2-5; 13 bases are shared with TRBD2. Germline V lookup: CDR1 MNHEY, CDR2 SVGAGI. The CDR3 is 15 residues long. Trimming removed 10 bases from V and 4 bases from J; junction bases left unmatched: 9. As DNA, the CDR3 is TGTGCCACCTCACTAGCGGGAGGGCCTCGAGAGACCCAGTACTTC. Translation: CATSLAGGPRETQYF.

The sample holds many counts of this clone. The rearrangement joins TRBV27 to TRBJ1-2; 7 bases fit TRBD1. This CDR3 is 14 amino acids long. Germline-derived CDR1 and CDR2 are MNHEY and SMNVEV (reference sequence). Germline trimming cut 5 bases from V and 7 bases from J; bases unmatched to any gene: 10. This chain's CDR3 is CASSPGRGRGGYTF. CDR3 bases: TGTGCCAGCAGTCCCGGGAGGGGGCGAGGTGGCTACACCTTC.